The 21 T cell receptor beta chains below were found in one sample sequenced in a study of blood T cell repertoires in COVID-19. Clones were read by immunoSEQ multiplex PCR, and TCRdb kept only the in-frame ones, dropping some. The sample holds roughly 350,000 clones, 88% seen once. Sequences were obtained from peripheral blood. The receptor set was obtained from a woman in her 70s with COVID-19, enrolled during active disease.

This clone was detected only once. V is TRBV7-8 and J is TRBJ2-5; weak D call: TRBD2 (5 bases). With 5 bases removed from V and 5 bases from J, the gap between germline ends came to 12 bases. CDR3 size: 13 residues. The V gene's germline CDR1 is SGHVS and CDR2 FQNEAQ. CDR3 loop: CASSARGLETQYF. In nucleotides, the CDR3 is TGTGCCAGCAGCGCGAGAGGGCTCGAGACCCAGTACTTC.

The chain joins TRBV2 to TRBJ1-1, with D possibly matching TRBD1 (5 bases). Germline V gene data show CDR1 as SNHLY and CDR2 as FYNNEI. The CDR3 has 13 amino acids. The ends were cut back, 6 bases at V and 4 bases at J, with 12 bases in the middle. The CDR3 sequence: CASRGEGSTEAFF. CDR3 nucleotides: TGTGCCAGCAGAGGGGAGGGTAGCACTGAAGCTTTCTTT.

The chain has TRBV5-1 and TRBJ2-4; the match to TRBD1 covers 9 bases. Germline V gene data show CDR1 as SGHRS and CDR2 as YFSETQ. The CDR3 has 15 amino acids. Trimming at V came to 0 bases and at J to 9 bases, leaving 7 bases not matched to a gene. CDR3 coding DNA: TGCGCCAGCAGCTTGGTGGGACAGGGAGGTGGCATTCAGTACTTC. Translating it yields CASSLVGQGGGIQYF. Using reference TRBV5-1 and TRBJ2-4 for the parts outside the CDR3, the full variable domain is KAGVTQTPRYLIKTRGQQVTLSCSPISGHRSVSWYQQTPGQGLQFLFEYFSETQRNKGNFPGRFSGRQFSNSRSEMNVSTLELGDSALYLCASSLVGQGGGIQYFGAGTRLSVL.

This rearrangement joins TRBV9 to TRBJ2-2; D is undetermined. The CDR3 has 16 residues. Looked up from germline, CDR1 is SGDLS and CDR2 is YYNGEE. V dropped 0 bases and J dropped 4 bases, with 13 bases sitting between them. The CDR3 protein is CASSVDQDGTTGELFF. As DNA, the CDR3 is TGTGCCAGCAGCGTAGACCAGGATGGCACCACCGGGGAGCTGTTTTTT. Using reference TRBV9 and TRBJ2-2 for the parts outside the CDR3, the full variable domain is DSGVTQTPKHLITATGQRVTLRCSPRSGDLSVYWYQQSLDQGLQFLIQYYNGEERAKGNILERFSAQQFPDLHSELNLSSLELGDSALYFCASSVDQDGTTGELFFGEGSRLTVL.

The chain uses TRBV4-3 and TRBJ1-1; 8 positions agree with TRBD1. This CDR3 spans 15 amino acids. V was pared by 4 bases and J by 4 bases, with 8 bases of the junction left unmatched. In germline, CDR1 is LGHNA, CDR2 YSLEER. CDR3 loop: CASSPRGQGGTEAFF. DNA for the CDR3: TGCGCCAGCAGCCCGCGAGGACAGGGTGGCACTGAAGCTTTCTTT.

The V and J genes are TRBV11-1 and TRBJ1-3; 9 bases line up with TRBD1. The CDR3 has 15 residues. After removal of 5 bases from V and 0 bases from J, the junction contained 2 bases not matched to a gene. The germline V gene has CDR1 SGHAT and CDR2 FQDESV (reference sequence). The CDR3 loop reads CASSRTGDSGNTIYF. The CDR3 region has the DNA TGTGCCAGCAGCCGGACAGGGGACTCTGGAAACACCATATATTTT.

V and J are TRBV15 and TRBJ1-5; no reliable D call. Germline CDR1 is LNHNV and CDR2 is YYDKDF (reference sequence). V gave up 9 bases and J gave up 7 bases, with 16 bases separating them. The CDR3 has 13 amino acids. The DNA of the CDR3 is TGTGCCACGACTTCCTTACTTAGCCAGCCCCAGCATTTT. Protein product: CATTSLLSQPQHF.

This clone occurred a few times. The genes are TRBV6-5 and TRBJ1-1; D is ambiguous. With 5 bases removed from V and 4 bases from J, the gap between germline ends came to 11 bases. Germline V gene lookup returns CDR1 MNHEY and CDR2 SVGAGI. This CDR3 comprises 13 residues. CDR3 DNA: TGTGCCAGCAGTCCCAATGAGGGCACTGAAGCTTTCTTT. Translating it yields CASSPNEGTEAFF.

A single count supports this clone. Here the CDR3 DNA reads TGTGCCAGCAGCTTAGCAGGGGCTAACTATGGCTACACCTTC. It encodes CASSLAGANYGYTF. The V gene is TRBV7-9, the J gene TRBJ1-2, with D tentatively TRBD1 (5 bases). V lost 0 bases to trimming and J lost 0 bases, with 5 bases between them. Germline values: CDR1 SEHNR, CDR2 FQNEAQ (reference sequence). The CDR3 has 14 amino acids.

CDR3 region: CASSYIQGGTYEQYF. CDR3 DNA: TGTGCCAGCAGTTACATTCAGGGGGGCACCTACGAGCAGTACTTC. The rearrangement joins TRBV6-5 to TRBJ2-7; perhaps TRBD1 as D (7 bases). CDR3 length equals 15 residues. The V end lost 2 bases, the J end lost 2 bases, and 13 bases lay between the germline ends. Germline assignment: CDR1 MNHEY and CDR2 SVGAGI.

The table lists this clone with a count of one. V is TRBV5-4 and J is TRBJ2-3, with 8 bases that match TRBD2. CDR1 is SGHNT, CDR2 YYREEE, per germline (reference sequence). With V trimmed by 7 bases and J by 3 bases, 7 bases remained unmatched. The CDR3 contains 14 residues. CDR3 coding DNA: TGTGCCAGCGTAGCGGGCGGGAGGACAGATACGCAGTATTTT. It yields the protein CASVAGGRTDTQYF.

The gene calls are TRBV9 and TRBJ1-4; a possible D gene is TRBD1 (6 bases). Looked up from germline, CDR1 is SGDLS and CDR2 is YYNGEE. V lost 4 bases and J 7 bases, leaving 17 bases between the germline ends. The CDR3 is 15 residues long. The DNA for the CDR3 is TGTGCCAGCAGCTCACAGGGAAAGGGCGGTGAAAAACTGTTTTTT. Encoded protein: CASSSQGKGGEKLFF.

CDR3 sequence: CASSYRPDQGSSPLHF. CDR3 bases: TGTGCCAGCAGTTACCGCCCGGACCAGGGGAGTTCACCCCTCCACTTT. The genes are TRBV6-5 and TRBJ1-6; tentatively, D is TRBD1 (6 bases). The V and J ends lost 2 bases and 9 bases respectively, with 17 bases between them. Looked up from germline, CDR1 is MNHEY and CDR2 is SVGAGI. This CDR3 region has 16 residues.

This chain links TRBV18 with TRBJ2-7; D not certain. Trimming took off 3 bases at V and 6 bases at J, with 9 bases between the two ends. The CDR3 length is 12 residues. The germline V gene has CDR1 KGHSH and CDR2 LQKENI. The CDR3 DNA follows: TGTGCCAGCTCACCTGCCGGGTCCGAGCAGTACTTC. It encodes CASSPAGSEQYF.

This chain uses TRBV24-1 with TRBJ2-5; TRBD1 matches 7 bases. J was trimmed by 2 bases and V by 4 bases; bases with no gene match: 3. Germline V CDR1 and CDR2: KGHDR, SFDVKD. This CDR3 spans 14 amino acids. CDR3 sequence (DNA): TGTGCCACCAGTGACCGGGACAGACAAGAGACCCAGTACTTC. This encodes CATSDRDRQETQYF.

This chain joins TRBV6-5 and TRBJ1-4; D not resolved. Germline-derived CDR1 and CDR2 are MNHEY and SVGAGI. The V end was cut by 6 bases, the J end by 0 bases, with 11 bases between. The CDR3 covers 15 residues. The CDR3 DNA reads TGTGCCAGCAGCCGCTCGGGTGCAACTAATGAAAAACTGTTTTTT. Translating it yields CASSRSGATNEKLFF.

The V gene is TRBV28, the J gene TRBJ2-3; no clear D. V gave up 8 bases and J gave up 8 bases, with 17 bases separating them. Looked up from germline, CDR1 is MDHEN and CDR2 is SYDVKM. This CDR3 contains 13 residues. CDR3 sequence reads: CASEATSIGTQYF. The CDR3 nucleotides read TGTGCCAGCGAGGCAACCTCAATCGGTACGCAGTATTTT.

This chain uses TRBV7-9 with TRBJ1-2; no firm D call. The CDR3 sequence is 14 residues long. Germline V lookup: CDR1 SEHNR, CDR2 FQNEAQ (reference sequence). Between the trimmed V and J ends, which lost 0 bases and 5 bases, there was a span of 10 bases. The DNA for the CDR3 is TGTGCCAGCAGCTTAGCGTATGCGGGGTATGGCTACACCTTC. Translated: CASSLAYAGYGYTF.

The gene calls are TRBV5-6 and TRBJ1-5; D not certain. Germline V lookup: CDR1 SGHDT, CDR2 YYEEEE. The CDR3 contains 12 residues. The V and J ends lost 3 bases and 4 bases respectively, with 5 bases between them. The CDR3 DNA is TGTGCCAGCAGCTCGGGGAATCAGCCCCAGCATTTT. It codes for CASSSGNQPQHF.

This sequence joins TRBV19 and TRBJ1-2, with D hard to call. The CDR3 sequence is 14 residues long. Trimming took off 2 bases at V and 4 bases at J, with 11 bases between the two ends. Germline V CDR1 and CDR2: LNHDA, SQIVND (reference sequence). The CDR3 nucleotides read TGTGCCAGTAGTATAACCCTGGGCCTCTATGGCTACACCTTC. This encodes CASSITLGLYGYTF.

The chain employs TRBV27 and TRBJ2-3; D is perhaps TRBD2 (6 bases). Germline V CDR1 and CDR2: MNHEY, SMNVEV (reference sequence). V lost 5 bases and J 6 bases, leaving 18 bases between the germline ends. The length of the CDR3 is 15 residues. CDR3 sequence (DNA): TGTGCCAGCAGTCCCCATGAGGCGGGATCGGATACGCAGTATTTT. Its translation is CASSPHEAGSDTQYF.